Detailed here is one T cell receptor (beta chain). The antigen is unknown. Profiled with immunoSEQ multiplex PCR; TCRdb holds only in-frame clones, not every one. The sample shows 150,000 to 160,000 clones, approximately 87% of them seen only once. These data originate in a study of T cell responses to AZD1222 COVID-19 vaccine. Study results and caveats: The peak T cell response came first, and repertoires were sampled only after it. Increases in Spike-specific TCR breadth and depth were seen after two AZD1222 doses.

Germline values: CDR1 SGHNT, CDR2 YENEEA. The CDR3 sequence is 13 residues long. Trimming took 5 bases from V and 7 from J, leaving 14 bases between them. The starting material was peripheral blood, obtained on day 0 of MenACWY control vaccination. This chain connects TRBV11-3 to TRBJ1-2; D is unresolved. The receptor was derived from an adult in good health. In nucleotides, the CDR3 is TGTGCCAGCAGCACCAAAGTGGAATTTGGCTACACCTTC. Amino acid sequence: CASSTKVEFGYTF.